Shown below are 27 T cell receptor beta chains from a single sample sequenced in a study of cytomegalovirus exposure and HLA in healthy donors (dated by TCRdb to 2017 to 2019). Library construction relied on the immunoSEQ multiplex PCR assay. A mixture of 60 forward primers for TCR Vbeta segments and 13 reverse primers for TCR Jbeta segments was used in the multiplex PCR. Not all clones reach the TCRdb copy of this immuneACCESS table, which keeps in-frame sequences only. Checked studies attribute under half of the gap to unresolved V genes and leave the rest unexplained. Here the sample has 140,000 to 150,000 clones; roughly three quarters occur a single time. The ten largest clones capture about 4.1% of the sample. Sequenced sample: PBMCs. These TCRs come from a man between 60 and 75 years old in good health and CMV-seronegative.

The CDR3 here is CASSLGGGQLDTEAFF. The CDR3 DNA reads as TGTGCCAGCAGTTTAGGTGGGGGACAGCTAGACACTGAAGCTTTCTTT. The chain combines TRBV28 with TRBJ1-1; 7 nucleotides line up with TRBD1. CDR1 is MDHEN and CDR2 is SYDVKM in the germline V gene. CDR3 length equals 16 residues. Trimming at V came to 2 bases and at J to 3 bases, leaving 9 bases not matched to a gene.

The chain employs TRBV4-2 and TRBJ2-1, with TRBD2 matching 7 bases. Trimming at V came to 0 bases and at J to 8 bases, leaving 7 bases not matched to a gene. Germline V gene data show CDR1 as LGHNA and CDR2 as YNFKEQ. The CDR3 loop spans 15 amino acids. The CDR3 here is CASSQEAGKGDEQFF. In nucleotides, the CDR3 is TGTGCCAGCAGCCAAGAAGCGGGAAAGGGCGATGAGCAGTTCTTC.

The chain couples TRBV6-5 to TRBJ2-5; a possible D gene is TRBD1 (7 bases). Judging by the DNA end, TRBJ2-7 fits better; the J call may be wrong. The CDR3 is 15 residues long. CDR1 and CDR2 from the germline V gene are MNHEY and SVGAGI. Here the CDR3 reads CASTARGVGDYEQYF. CDR3 DNA sequence: TGTGCCAGCACCGCCAGGGGGGTCGGCGACTACGAGCAGTACTTC.

This clone was counted a single time. This chain joins TRBV11-3 and TRBJ2-7, with D maybe TRBD1 (5 bases). Trimming pared 1 base from V and 1 base from J, leaving 11 bases between. CDR3 length: 15 amino acids. CDR1 is SGHNT, CDR2 YENEEA, per germline. CDR3 nucleotide sequence: TGTGCCAGCAGCTTAGGATTGGGGCTGTCCTACGAGCAGTACTTC. Translation gives CASSLGLGLSYEQYF.

V usage is TRBV9 and J usage is TRBJ1-5; 10 positions agree with TRBD1. The V segment lost 3 bases and the J segment 5 bases; nucleotides outside the gene matches: 5. The CDR3 runs 15 residues. The germline V gene has CDR1 SGDLS and CDR2 YYNGEE. The CDR3 loop reads CASSAPGTGDQPQHF. The CDR3 region has the DNA TGTGCCAGCAGCGCGCCCGGGACAGGGGATCAGCCCCAGCATTTT.

The V and J genes are TRBV18 and TRBJ1-1; 8 nucleotides align to TRBD1. Germline V gene lookup returns CDR1 KGHSH and CDR2 LQKENI. Trimming cost V 2 bases and J 1 base; bases outside gene matches: 3. There are 15 residues in the CDR3. The CDR3 loop reads CASSPNRGANTEAFF. The CDR3 DNA is TGTGCCAGCTCACCAAACAGGGGGGCGAACACTGAAGCTTTCTTT.

This clone was seen a single time. The chain joins TRBV15 to TRBJ2-7, with TRBD2 identical over 11 bases. The CDR3 loop spans 18 amino acids. The germline V gene encodes CDR1 LNHNV and CDR2 YYDKDF (reference sequence). Trimming removed 0 bases from V and 7 bases from J; junction bases left unmatched: 14. The CDR3 spells CATSRDEAVAGGPGEQYF. DNA of the CDR3: TGTGCCACCAGCAGAGATGAAGCGGTAGCGGGAGGGCCAGGGGAGCAGTACTTC.

Only one count was recorded for this clone. The gene calls are TRBV19 and TRBJ2-5; 9 nucleotides agree with TRBD1. The germline V gene has CDR1 LNHDA and CDR2 SQIVND (reference sequence). J lost 3 bases, V lost 6 bases, and 17 bases had no gene match. The CDR3 runs 18 residues. Here the CDR3 reads CASSQPGQGFIGEETQYF. CDR3 nucleotides: TGTGCCAGTAGCCAACCCGGACAGGGGTTTATAGGGGAAGAGACCCAGTACTTC.

The J gene is TRBJ2-1, the V gene TRBV19; 10 bases match TRBD2. The CDR3 sequence is 16 residues long. V lost 2 bases, J lost 3 bases, and 4 bases stayed unmatched. CDR1 is LNHDA and CDR2 is SQIVND in the germline V gene (reference sequence). The CDR3 reads CASSIKAGGLYNEQFF. For the CDR3, the DNA is TGTGCCAGTAGTATAAAAGCGGGAGGGCTCTACAATGAGCAGTTCTTC.

The chain is built from TRBV19 and TRBJ1-6; D not certain. CDR1 is LNHDA, CDR2 SQIVND, per germline (reference sequence). This CDR3 spans 14 amino acids. V dropped 3 bases and J dropped 7 bases, with 10 bases sitting between them. DNA of the CDR3: TGTGCCAGTAGTATGATTGAGAGGAATTCACCCCTCCACTTT. This encodes CASSMIERNSPLHF.

The chain is built from TRBV11-2 and TRBJ2-3; 7 bases agree with TRBD2. The CDR3 is 14 amino acids. V lost 5 bases to trimming and J lost 2 bases; unmatched junction nucleotides: 4. Germline CDR1 is SGHAT and CDR2 is FQNNGV. CDR3 DNA: TGTGCCAGCAGCCCACTAGCGATCACAGATACGCAGTATTTT. Amino acid sequence: CASSPLAITDTQYF. Variable domain in full (rest from reference TRBV11-2 and TRBJ2-3): EAGVAQSPRYKIIEKRQSVAFWCNPISGHATLYWYQQILGQGPKLLIQFQNNGVVDDSQLPKDRFSAERLKGVDSTLKIQPAKLEDSAVYLCASSPLAITDTQYFGPGTRLTVL.

The V and J genes are TRBV7-7 and TRBJ2-1, with 12 bases identical to TRBD2. CDR3 length equals 16 residues. Unmatched junction bases numbered 8, after V lost 4 bases and J lost 7 bases. Germline V gives CDR1 SSHAT, CDR2 FNYEAQ (reference sequence). This chain's CDR3 is CASSSRETSGSNEQFF. CDR3 DNA: TGTGCCAGCAGCTCTCGTGAGACTAGCGGGAGTAATGAGCAGTTCTTC.

The chain has TRBV5-1 and TRBJ2-2, with 10 bases lining up with TRBD2. Germline-derived CDR1 and CDR2 are SGHRS and YFSETQ. This CDR3 contains 23 residues. V gave up 5 bases and J gave up 0 bases; unmatched junction bases: 25. For the CDR3, the DNA is TGCGCCAGCAGTCGTACCACTGCCAGGGGGCTGATCCTAGCGGGGGCGAACACCGGGGAGCTGTTTTTT. Translating gives CASSRTTARGLILAGANTGELFF.

J is TRBJ1-3 and V is TRBV19, with 10 bases aligning to TRBD1. V was clipped by 6 bases and J by 0 bases; unmatched bases: 5. CDR1 is LNHDA, CDR2 SQIVND, per germline (reference sequence). The CDR3 spans 16 residues. The CDR3 spells CASRGTGVNSGNTIYF. As DNA, the CDR3 is TGTGCCAGTAGGGGGACAGGGGTCAACTCTGGAAACACCATATATTTT. The variable domain in full, completed from reference TRBV19 and TRBJ1-3, reads DGGITQSPKYLFRKEGQNVTLSCEQNLNHDAMYWYRQDPGQGLRLIYYSQIVNDFQKGDIAEGYSVSREKKESFPLTVTSAQKNPTAFYLCASRGTGVNSGNTIYFGEGSWLTVV.

The CDR3 sequence is CASSFGGVYNEQFF. The DNA for the CDR3 is TGCGCCAGCAGCTTCGGGGGGGTGTACAATGAGCAGTTCTTC. The chain has TRBV5-1 and TRBJ2-1; 8 bases align to TRBD2. CDR3 length equals 14 residues. After removal of 2 bases from V and 4 bases from J, the junction contained 2 bases not matched to a gene. Per germline, CDR1 SGHRS and CDR2 YFSETQ.

The chain is built from TRBV6-1 and TRBJ1-1; no clear D gene. The germline gives CDR1 MNHNS, CDR2 SASEGT. V shed 2 bases and J shed 4 bases, with 8 bases lying between them. This CDR3 contains 13 residues. As DNA, the CDR3 is TGTGCCAGCAGTGAACTAGGTCTCACTGAAGCTTTCTTT. This gives the protein CASSELGLTEAFF.

The V gene is TRBV19, the J gene TRBJ1-5; D perhaps matches TRBD1 (5 bases). V lost 5 bases and J lost 2, with 13 bases in between. Germline CDR1 and CDR2: LNHDA and SQIVND (reference sequence). The CDR3 contains 15 residues. CDR3 protein: CASSFGIGGNQPQHF. CDR3 DNA: TGTGCCAGTAGTTTTGGGATAGGGGGCAATCAGCCCCAGCATTTT. Together with reference TRBV19 and TRBJ1-5, the CDR3 gives the full variable domain: DGGITQSPKYLFRKEGQNVTLSCEQNLNHDAMYWYRQDPGQGLRLIYYSQIVNDFQKGDIAEGYSVSREKKESFPLTVTSAQKNPTAFYLCASSFGIGGNQPQHFGDGTRLSIL.

This clone has only a few counts. CDR3 in DNA: TGTGCCAGCAGCCGAGACAGTATGAACACTGAAGCTTTCTTT. As protein: CASSRDSMNTEAFF. This rearrangement joins TRBV5-4 to TRBJ1-1; the D gene is possibly TRBD1 (5 bases). The CDR3 runs 14 residues. Germline values: CDR1 SGHNT, CDR2 YYREEE (reference sequence). Trimming took off 4 bases at V and 0 bases at J, with 10 bases between the two ends.

The chain uses TRBV7-3 and TRBJ1-1, with 7 nucleotides matching TRBD1. Germline CDR1 is SGHTA and CDR2 is FQGTGA. The trim removed 1 base at V and 4 bases at J, leaving 6 bases unmatched. CDR3 length equals 15 residues. CDR3 loop: CASSLSDRDGTEAFF. CDR3 nucleotide sequence: TGTGCCAGCAGCTTAAGCGACAGGGACGGCACTGAAGCTTTCTTT.

In the case of this clone: The sample has other DNA sequences that encode this CDR3 too. The CDR3 DNA is TGTGCCAGCTCACCCAGACAGGGCGGCACAGATACGCAGTATTTT. Amino acid sequence: CASSPRQGGTDTQYF. V gene TRBV18 combines with J gene TRBJ2-3; the match to TRBD1 covers 7 bases. CDR3 length: 15 amino acids. Germline lookup yields CDR1 KGHSH and CDR2 LQKENI. V was pared by 3 bases and J by 1 base, with 4 bases of the junction left unmatched.

The sample holds a few counts of this clone. The chain carries TRBV5-8 and TRBJ2-2, with D possibly TRBD1 on 5 matching bases. CDR3 size: 15 residues. V lost 4 bases, J lost 6 bases, and 16 bases lay in between. CDR1 is SGHTS and CDR2 is YDEGEE in the germline V gene. In nucleotides, the CDR3 is TGTGCCAGCAGCCCCCAGGGAAGTAGGGCCGGGGAGCTGTTTTTT. Amino acid sequence: CASSPQGSRAGELFF.

This sequence joins TRBV19 and TRBJ2-3; no clear D. Germline assignment: CDR1 LNHDA and CDR2 SQIVND (reference sequence). The CDR3 totals 13 residues. Trimming took 4 bases from V and 2 from J, leaving 7 bases between them. The CDR3 loop reads CASSTRLTDTQYF. CDR3 DNA: TGTGCCAGTAGTACTCGACTCACAGATACGCAGTATTTT. The complete variable domain, with remaining parts taken from reference TRBV19 and TRBJ2-3, reads DGGITQSPKYLFRKEGQNVTLSCEQNLNHDAMYWYRQDPGQGLRLIYYSQIVNDFQKGDIAEGYSVSREKKESFPLTVTSAQKNPTAFYLCASSTRLTDTQYFGPGTRLTVL.

This clone occurred a few times. V and J are TRBV18 and TRBJ2-3; a possible D gene is TRBD2 (6 bases). The V gene's germline CDR1 is KGHSH and CDR2 LQKENI. V lost 6 bases to trimming and J lost 0 bases, with 16 bases between them. This CDR3 has 16 residues. As DNA, the CDR3 is TGTGCCAGCTCCCGGACTACTTCTTATAGCACAGATACGCAGTATTTT. This sequence encodes CASSRTTSYSTDTQYF.

The V and J genes are TRBV12-5 and TRBJ2-5; 9 bases agree with TRBD1. Trimming cost V 6 bases and J 4 bases; bases outside gene matches: 6. Germline V lookup: CDR1 LGHNT, CDR2 FRNRAP. The CDR3 length is 14 residues. CDR3 in DNA: TGTGCTAGTGGGGTCACAGGGGGCATAGAGACCCAGTACTTC. Translated, it gives CASGVTGGIETQYF.

The chain carries TRBV29-1 and TRBJ2-3, with 9 bases that match TRBD1. J lost 2 bases, V lost 3 bases, and 6 bases had no gene match. CDR3 length: 15 residues. The germline gives CDR1 SQVTM, CDR2 ANQGSEA. CDR3: CSVDPGTGFTDTQYF. CDR3 nucleotides: TGCAGCGTTGACCCCGGGACAGGGTTCACAGATACGCAGTATTTT.

This clone was counted a single time. This chain joins TRBV6-1 and TRBJ1-5, with a possible D match to TRBD1 (5 bases). The CDR3 is 16 residues long. Germline lookup yields CDR1 MNHNS and CDR2 SASEGT. The V and J ends lost 1 base and 6 bases respectively, with 16 bases between them. The CDR3 region is CASSEVNGRGAQPQHF. For the CDR3, the DNA is TGTGCCAGCAGTGAAGTTAACGGGAGAGGGGCTCAGCCCCAGCATTTT.

The chain links TRBV9 to TRBJ2-7, with TRBD2 matching over 9 bases. J was trimmed by 7 bases and V by 4 bases; bases with no gene match: 12. Germline CDR1 is SGDLS and CDR2 is YYNGEE. This CDR3 spans 15 amino acids. The chain's CDR3 is CASSPVGSGRREQYF. The CDR3 DNA reads as TGTGCCAGCAGCCCCGTAGGTAGCGGGAGACGAGAGCAGTACTTC. Using reference TRBV9 and TRBJ2-7 for the parts outside the CDR3, the full variable domain is DSGVTQTPKHLITATGQRVTLRCSPRSGDLSVYWYQQSLDQGLQFLIQYYNGEERAKGNILERFSAQQFPDLHSELNLSSLELGDSALYFCASSPVGSGRREQYFGPGTRLTVT.